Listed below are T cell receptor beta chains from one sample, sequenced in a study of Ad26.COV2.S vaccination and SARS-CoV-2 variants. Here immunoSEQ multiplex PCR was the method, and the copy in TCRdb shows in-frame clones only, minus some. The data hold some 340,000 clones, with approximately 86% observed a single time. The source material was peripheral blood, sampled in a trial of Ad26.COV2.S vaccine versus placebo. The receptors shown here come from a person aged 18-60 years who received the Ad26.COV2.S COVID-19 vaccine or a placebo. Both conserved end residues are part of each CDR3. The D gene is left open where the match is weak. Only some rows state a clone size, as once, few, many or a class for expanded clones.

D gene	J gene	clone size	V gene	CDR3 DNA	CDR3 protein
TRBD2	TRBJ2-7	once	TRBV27	TGTGCCAGCAGCCCTATTAGCGGGTTGGGCTACGAGCAGTACTTC	CASSPISGLGYEQYF
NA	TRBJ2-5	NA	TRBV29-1	TGCAGCGTTGACCCCTGGGGGGAGGAGACCCAGTACTTC	CSVDPWGEETQYF
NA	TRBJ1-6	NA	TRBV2	TGTGCCAGCATCGGTGCCGGGCCGCGTAATTCACCCCTCCACTTT	CASIGAGPRNSPLHF
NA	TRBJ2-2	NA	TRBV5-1	TGCGCCAGCAGCTTGGGAGGACCGCGCACCGGGGAGCTGTTTTTT	CASSLGGPRTGELFF
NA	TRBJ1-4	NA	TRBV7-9	TGTGCCAGCAGCTCCCGGGGGGGGAATGAAAAACTGTTTTTT	CASSSRGGNEKLFF
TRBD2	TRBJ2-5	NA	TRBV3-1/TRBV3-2	TGTGCCAGCAGCCCTCACGGAGCGGGGGGGCCTGGCGAGACCCAGTACTTC	CASSPHGAGGPGETQYF
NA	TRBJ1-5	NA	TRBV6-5	TGTGCCAGCAGTCCCGACGGACAGACCAATCAGCCCCAGCATTTT	CASSPDGQTNQPQHF
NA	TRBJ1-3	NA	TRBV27	TGTGCCAGCAGTTTAATGGCAGGGGTCGGAAACACCATATATTTT	CASSLMAGVGNTIYF
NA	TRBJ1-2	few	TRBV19	TGTGCCAGTAGTATCGGGCAGAATTTGAACTATGGCTACACCTTC	CASSIGQNLNYGYTF
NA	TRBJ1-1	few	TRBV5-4	TGTGCCAGCAGCCTCGGGACCGCCGAACCTAACACTGAAGCTTTCTTT	CASSLGTAEPNTEAFF
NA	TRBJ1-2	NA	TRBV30	TGTGCCTGGAGTCGGACCCGTGCGGGGGCGTCTAACTATGGCTACACCTTC	CAWSRTRAGASNYGYTF
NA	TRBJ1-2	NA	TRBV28	TGTGCCAGCAGTTTCCGGGCGACCGCTAACTATGGCTACACCTTC	CASSFRATANYGYTF
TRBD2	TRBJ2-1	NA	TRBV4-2	TGTGCCAGCAGCACGAGCGGGGCGGGGAATGAGCAGTTCTTC	CASSTSGAGNEQFF
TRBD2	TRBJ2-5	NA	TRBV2	TGTGCCAGCAGGGAGGGGACTAGCGGGCAAGAGACCCAGTACTTC	CASREGTSGQETQYF
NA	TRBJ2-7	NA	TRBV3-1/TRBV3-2	TGTGCCAGCAGCCAAGAGGGCAGGTACCCCTACGAGCAGTACTTC	CASSQEGRYPYEQYF
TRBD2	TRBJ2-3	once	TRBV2	TGTGCCAGCATCGAGCTGACTCTAGCGGGGGGCGTAGGAGGAGATACGCAGTATTTT	CASIELTLAGGVGGDTQYF
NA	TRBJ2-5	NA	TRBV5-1	TGCGCCAGCAGCATGGCGGACGGCGCGAAGGAGACCCAGTACTTC	CASSMADGAKETQYF
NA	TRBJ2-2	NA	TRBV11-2	TGTGCCAGCAGCTTCTCCAGTGCTAACACCGGGGAGCTGTTTTTT	CASSFSSANTGELFF
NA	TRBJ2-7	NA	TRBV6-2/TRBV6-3	TGTGCCAGCAGTGACCAGATAACGGGACAAAGGATGGACTTC	CASSDQITGQRMDF
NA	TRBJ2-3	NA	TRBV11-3	TGTGCCAGCAGCTCGTACTCAGATACGCAGTATTTT	CASSSYSDTQYF
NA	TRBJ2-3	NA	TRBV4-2	TGTGCCAGCAGCCAAAAGGGGGTTGCAGATACGCAGTATTTT	CASSQKGVADTQYF
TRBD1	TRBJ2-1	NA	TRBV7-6	TGTGCCAGCAGCTTAATGTTACGAAGGGGGCTGGAGAGAAATGAGCAGTTCTTC	CASSLMLRRGLERNEQFF
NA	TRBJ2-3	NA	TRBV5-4	TGTGCCAGCAGCTCAAAGAGGTGGGGCGAGGGGGATACGCAGTATTTT	CASSSKRWGEGDTQYF
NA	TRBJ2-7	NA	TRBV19	TGTGCCAGTAGTAGGCACGGAAGCTACGAGCAGTACTTC	CASSRHGSYEQYF
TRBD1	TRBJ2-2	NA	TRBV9	TGTGCCAGCAGCGCAACGACAGGGGGCACCGGGGAGCTGTTTTTT	CASSATTGGTGELFF
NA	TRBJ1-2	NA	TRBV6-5	TGTGCCAGCAGCCGACTTTACAGGGAAGACTATGGCTACACCTTC	CASSRLYREDYGYTF
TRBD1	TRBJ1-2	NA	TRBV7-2	TGTGCCAGCAGCTCGACAGGGGGTGACTATGGCTACACCTTC	CASSSTGGDYGYTF
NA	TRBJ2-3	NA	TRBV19	TGTGCCAGTACCAAACAGGGTGGAAGCACAGATACGCAGTATTTT	CASTKQGGSTDTQYF
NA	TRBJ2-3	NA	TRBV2	TGTGCCAGCAGTGACTTCCTAGCGCTTGGCACAGATACGCAGTATTTT	CASSDFLALGTDTQYF
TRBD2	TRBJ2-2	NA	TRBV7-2	TGTGCCAGCAGCCGCGGACTAGCGGGGGGCACCGGGGAGCTGTTTTTT	CASSRGLAGGTGELFF
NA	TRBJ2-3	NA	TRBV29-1	TGCAGCGTTGTTAAAGCAGATACGCAGTATTTT	CSVVKADTQYF
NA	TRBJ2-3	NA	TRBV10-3	TGTGCCATCAGTGACAGGACAGATACGCAGTATTTT	CAISDRTDTQYF
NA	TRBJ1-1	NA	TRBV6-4	TGTGCCAGCAGTGAGTTCTCGGGAGACACTGAAGCTTTCTTT	CASSEFSGDTEAFF
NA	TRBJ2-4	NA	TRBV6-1	TGTGCCAGCAGTGAACAGGCAGGACTAGCCAAAAACATTCAGTACTTC	CASSEQAGLAKNIQYF
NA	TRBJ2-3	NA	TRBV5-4	TGTGCCAGCAGCTTGGAAGTTTCGACAGATACGCAGTATTTT	CASSLEVSTDTQYF
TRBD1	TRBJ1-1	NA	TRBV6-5	TGTGCCAGCAGTTTTGGGACAGGGACTTCTGAAGCTTTCTTT	CASSFGTGTSEAFF
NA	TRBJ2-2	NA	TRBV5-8	TGTGCCAGCAGCTTGCATCAAGGAGCGAACACCGGGGAGCTGTTTTTT	CASSLHQGANTGELFF
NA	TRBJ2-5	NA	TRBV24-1	TGTGCCACCAGTGAATTGGATGCGGATCAAGAGACCCAGTACTTC	CATSELDADQETQYF
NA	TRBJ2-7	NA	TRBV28	TGTGCCAGCAGTTTCGAGCGACAGGCTTTTTACGAGCAGTACTTC	CASSFERQAFYEQYF
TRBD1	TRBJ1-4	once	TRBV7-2	TGTGCCAGCAGCCCCACCGGGACAGTCGAAAAACTGTTTTTT	CASSPTGTVEKLFF
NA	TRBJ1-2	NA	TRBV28	TGTGCCAGCAGTTTGCTGGCAGGGCAGATTATTATGGGCTATGGCTACACCTTC	CASSLLAGQIIMGYGYTF
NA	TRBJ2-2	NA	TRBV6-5	TGTGCCAGCAGACCAAACACCGGGGAGCTGTTTTTT	CASRPNTGELFF
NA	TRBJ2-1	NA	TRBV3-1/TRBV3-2	TGTGCCAGCAGCCAAGTACCGGTCAGCAGCTCCTACAATGAGCAGTTCTTC	CASSQVPVSSSYNEQFF
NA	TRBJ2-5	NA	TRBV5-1	TGCGCCAGCAGCCTCGGGCCCGAGAAGACCCAGTACTTC	CASSLGPEKTQYF
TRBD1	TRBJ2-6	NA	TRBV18	TGTGCCAGCTCACCAGGGACAGGGATTGGGGCCAACGTCCTGACTTTC	CASSPGTGIGANVLTF
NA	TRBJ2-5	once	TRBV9	TGTGCCAGCAGCGTAGATGCCCAAGAGACCCAGTACTTC	CASSVDAQETQYF
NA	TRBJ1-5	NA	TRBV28	TGTGCCAGCAGCAGGTATCGTCGGAGCAATCAGCCCCAGCATTTT	CASSRYRRSNQPQHF
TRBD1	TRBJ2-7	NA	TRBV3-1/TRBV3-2	TGTGCCAGCAGCCCTCGGACAGGGGGAGGGGCCGAGCAGTACTTC	CASSPRTGGGAEQYF
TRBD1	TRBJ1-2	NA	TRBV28	TGTGCCAGCAGTCAAGGGACAGGGGACATTTATGGCTACACCTTC	CASSQGTGDIYGYTF
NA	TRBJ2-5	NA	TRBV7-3	TGTGCCAGCAGCTTAACCGGGACAAAAGAGACCCAGTACTTC	CASSLTGTKETQYF
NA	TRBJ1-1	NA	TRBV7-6	TGTGCCAGCAGCTCGCGGACCGGTCTGAACACTGAAGCTTTCTTT	CASSSRTGLNTEAFF
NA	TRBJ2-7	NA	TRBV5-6	TGTGCCAGCAGCTTGTCGTTAGGACTAAGCTCCTACGAGCAGTACTTC	CASSLSLGLSSYEQYF
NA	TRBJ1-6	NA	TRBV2	TGTGCCAGCAGTGAACTGGCAGGGGAGAATTCACCCCTCCACTTT	CASSELAGENSPLHF